The 7 T cell receptor beta chains listed next were all sequenced from one sample in a study of beta chain features in type 1 diabetes. Expressed TCRB transcripts were sequenced because the isolated RNA had all been reverse transcribed beforehand. Libraries were prepared by immunoSEQ multiplex PCR; TCRdb keeps only in-frame clonotypes and omits some of them. Among approximately 120,000 clones, almost 40% were seen once, and the ten largest hold roughly 0.059%. The specimen sequenced was stem cell memory CD4+ T cells from blood. All receptors derive from a woman aged 18-29 years in good health.

The chain is built from TRBV5-5 and TRBJ2-1; 9 bases are shared with TRBD2. The CDR3 loop spans 15 amino acids. J was trimmed by 6 bases and V by 5 bases; bases with no gene match: 9. Germline V gives CDR1 SGHKS, CDR2 YYEKEE (reference sequence). The CDR3 loop reads CASSSSGSAVNEQFF. DNA for the CDR3: TGTGCCAGCAGTAGTAGCGGGAGTGCGGTCAATGAGCAGTTCTTC.

This sequence joins TRBV5-4 and TRBJ1-1; tentative D call: TRBD1 (6 bases). CDR1 is SGHNT, CDR2 YYREEE, per germline (reference sequence). Trimming removed 2 bases at V and 6 bases at J, with 17 bases between. This CDR3 has 15 residues. DNA of the CDR3: TGTGCCAGCAGCTTATCAGGGGACGGGATCGCTGAAGCTTTCTTT. This translates into CASSLSGDGIAEAFF. Full variable domain (outside the CDR3, taken from reference TRBV5-4 and TRBJ1-1): ETGVTQSPTHLIKTRGQQVTLRCSSQSGHNTVSWYQQALGQGPQFIFQYYREEENGRGNFPPRFSGLQFPNYSSELNVNALELDDSALYLCASSLSGDGIAEAFFGQGTRLTVV.

V gene TRBV7-9 combines with J gene TRBJ2-4, with D possibly matching TRBD1 (5 bases). Trimming cost V 7 bases and J 0 bases, with 10 bases left between them. The germline gives CDR1 SEHNR, CDR2 FQNEAQ (reference sequence). The CDR3 runs 14 residues. The CDR3 DNA reads TGTGCCAGCACCGTGGGGCTAGCCAAAAACATTCAGTACTTC. The encoded protein is CASTVGLAKNIQYF.

This clone occurred a few times. The chain carries TRBV4-3 and TRBJ2-5; 12 bases are shared with TRBD2. Germline V lookup: CDR1 LGHNA, CDR2 YSLEER. The V gene end was trimmed by 1 base and the J gene end by 2 bases; junction bases not matched to a gene: 8. The CDR3 is 18 residues long. The CDR3 DNA reads TGCGCCAGCAGCCAAGGGGCTAGCGGGAGGGGGGGGCAAGAGACCCAGTACTTC. This sequence encodes CASSQGASGRGGQETQYF.

This clone came up a few times. This chain uses TRBV28 with TRBJ2-3; D not resolved. CDR1 is MDHEN, CDR2 SYDVKM, per germline. The CDR3 consists of 13 residues. Trimming removed 8 bases from V and 4 bases from J, with 13 bases in between. In DNA, the CDR3 is TGTGCCAGCGATCGGGTGCGTGCAGATACGCAGTATTTT. Translated, it gives CASDRVRADTQYF.

The V call is TRBV7-2, the J call TRBJ2-3; the D gene is possibly TRBD1 (6 bases). The V gene's germline CDR1 is SGHTA and CDR2 FQGNSA. V was clipped by 5 bases and J by 2 bases, with 20 bases between them. CDR3 length: 17 residues. CDR3 loop: CASSPGQSPFPTDTQYF. The CDR3 nucleotides are TGTGCCAGCAGCCCAGGACAGTCCCCATTCCCCACAGATACGCAGTATTTT.

This clone was seen a few times. The rearrangement joins TRBV11-3 to TRBJ2-7; 7 bases align to TRBD1. CDR1 is SGHNT and CDR2 is YENEEA in the germline V gene. The trim removed 5 bases at V and 2 bases at J, leaving 9 bases unmatched. The CDR3 is 15 residues long. The DNA for the CDR3 is TGTGCCAGCAGCAACGACAGGGAACGACCCTACGAGCAGTACTTC. It encodes CASSNDRERPYEQYF.